A single sample gave rise to the 27 T cell receptor beta chains below, sequenced in a study of shared clonotypes between healthy human individuals (dated by TCRdb to about 2020). Library preparation was by the immunoSEQ multiplex PCR assay. This immuneACCESS table, as held by TCRdb, lists in-frame sequences with V and J called but not all clones. Of the missing ones, under half trace to an unresolved V gene in checked studies; the others have no known cause. The sample records hundreds of thousands of clones, roughly 96% of which are singletons. The ten largest clones represent more than 0.085% of the sample. For the CD8 naive samples, CD45RO-negative cells were positively selected for CCR7, yielding a CD45RA+CCR7+ population from which TemRA cells were excluded. The sequenced material came from naive CD8+ T cells sorted from blood. The sample's cell subset or site, from its label and the paper: CD45RA+CCR7+. Source of these receptors: a woman in her 30s in good health.

In this sample, this clone turned up a few times. Other DNA sequences of this sample code for an identical CDR3. The chain is built from TRBV27 and TRBJ2-1; 14 positions match TRBD2. CDR3 length: 15 amino acids. Germline CDR1 is MNHEY and CDR2 is SMNVEV (reference sequence). V gave up 4 bases and J gave up 7 bases; unmatched junction bases: 3. The DNA of the CDR3 is TGTGCCAGCAGTTCCGGGACTAGCGGGAGTAATGAGCAGTTCTTC. Translating it yields CASSSGTSGSNEQFF.

CDR3 protein: CASSPSGVRLFF. In DNA, the CDR3 is TGTGCCAGCAGTCCTAGCGGAGTTCGGCTGTTTTTT. The chain combines TRBV7-9 with TRBJ2-2, with 7 bases that match TRBD2. Germline assignment: CDR1 SEHNR and CDR2 FQNEAQ (reference sequence). This CDR3 has 12 amino acids. Unmatched junction bases numbered 8, after V lost 6 bases and J lost 13 bases.

V and J are TRBV6-6 and TRBJ2-1; 13 bases agree with TRBD2. Germline V gene data show CDR1 as MNHNY and CDR2 as SVGAGI (reference sequence). V lost 2 bases, J lost 8 bases, and 0 bases stayed unmatched. CDR3 size: 14 residues. In nucleotides, the CDR3 is TGTGCCAGCAGTTACGGACTAGCGGGAGATGAGCAGTTCTTC. Amino acid sequence: CASSYGLAGDEQFF.

The chain carries TRBV27 and TRBJ2-7; D is possibly TRBD1 (6 bases). This CDR3 has 14 amino acids. Trimming cost V 4 bases and J 0 bases, with 10 bases left between them. Germline V gives CDR1 MNHEY, CDR2 SMNVEV (reference sequence). The CDR3 region has the DNA TGTGCCAGCAGTTCCCGGGACACCTCCTACGAGCAGTACTTC. Its protein is CASSSRDTSYEQYF.

The V call is TRBV4-2, the J call TRBJ1-4; unclear D gene. Deletions cut 1 base from V and 8 bases from J, with 8 bases between. The germline gives CDR1 LGHNA, CDR2 YNFKEQ. This CDR3 has 13 residues. CDR3 nucleotides: TGTGCCAGCAGCCAAGTTCTGGGGGAAAAACTGTTTTTT. Its protein product is CASSQVLGEKLFF.

This chain connects TRBV5-4 to TRBJ2-7; 7 bases align to TRBD1. CDR3 size: 14 residues. Germline V CDR1 and CDR2: SGHNT, YYREEE (reference sequence). The junction had 3 bases not matched to a gene; V was cut back by 2 bases and J by 1 base. As DNA, the CDR3 is TGTGCCAGCAGCTTTAAGGGGGCTTCCTACGAGCAGTACTTC. It translates to CASSFKGASYEQYF. Full variable domain (remainder filled in from reference TRBV5-4 and TRBJ2-7): ETGVTQSPTHLIKTRGQQVTLRCSSQSGHNTVSWYQQALGQGPQFIFQYYREEENGRGNFPPRFSGLQFPNYSSELNVNALELDDSALYLCASSFKGASYEQYFGPGTRLTVT.

This clone was seen only once. The CDR3 is CASSHRGGLRSYEQYF. Written as DNA, the CDR3 is TGTGCCAGCAGCCATAGGGGTGGACTGAGATCTTACGAGCAGTACTTC. The chain joins TRBV7-9 to TRBJ2-7; D tentatively reads TRBD1 or TRBD2 (5 bases each). Germline V lookup: CDR1 SEHNR, CDR2 FQNEAQ (reference sequence). The CDR3 totals 16 residues. Trimming pared 5 bases from V and 4 bases from J, leaving 21 bases between.

The chain recombines TRBV11-3 with TRBJ2-7; D call uncertain. This CDR3 comprises 13 residues. The germline gives CDR1 SGHNT, CDR2 YENEEA. V was shortened by 4 bases and J by 1 base, with 8 bases between the two germline ends. This CDR3 reads CASSSGGSYEQYF. CDR3 nucleotide sequence: TGTGCCAGCAGCTCTGGCGGATCCTACGAGCAGTACTTC.

This clone was seen only once. The chain has TRBV5-6 and TRBJ2-5, with 11 positions matching TRBD2. The CDR3 contains 15 residues. V was clipped by 1 base and J by 3 bases; unmatched bases: 2. The germline V gene encodes CDR1 SGHDT and CDR2 YYEEEE. DNA of the CDR3: TGTGCCAGCAGCTTGCAACTAGCGGGAGAAGAGACCCAGTACTTC. Its translation: CASSLQLAGEETQYF.

The V and J genes are TRBV27 and TRBJ2-7; D remains ambiguous. V was clipped by 0 bases and J by 6 bases, with 21 bases between them. The V gene's germline CDR1 is MNHEY and CDR2 SMNVEV (reference sequence). The CDR3 covers 17 residues. In DNA form, the CDR3 reads TGTGCCAGCAGTTTATCTCTTTTCGGAGCGCCACCCCCCGAGCAGTACTTC. This translates into CASSLSLFGAPPPEQYF.

This chain links TRBV5-1 with TRBJ2-3, with 7 bases identical to TRBD2. Germline V gene lookup returns CDR1 SGHRS and CDR2 YFSETQ. V shed 5 bases and J 2 bases; nucleotides not matched to a gene: 14. The CDR3 sequence is 17 residues long. CDR3 sequence reads: CASSQWGPAGHTDTQYF. In DNA, the CDR3 is TGCGCCAGCAGTCAATGGGGACCAGCGGGGCACACAGATACGCAGTATTTT.

The chain carries TRBV6-4 and TRBJ2-1; 10 bases match TRBD2. This CDR3 comprises 15 residues. Germline loops: CDR1 MRHNA, CDR2 SNTAGT. With V trimmed by 6 bases and J by 7 bases, 9 bases remained unmatched. The CDR3 DNA is TGTGCCAGCAGCCCTCTAGCGGGAGTAGGGAATGAGCAGTTCTTC. This sequence encodes CASSPLAGVGNEQFF.

The V and J genes are TRBV10-2 and TRBJ2-7, with 7 bases fitting TRBD1. CDR1 and CDR2 (germline): WSHSY, SAAADI. The CDR3 contains 15 residues. Trimming cost V 0 bases and J 5 bases; bases outside gene matches: 7. CDR3 nucleotide sequence: TGCGCCAGCAGTGAGTCCCGACAGGGTGGACACGAGCAGTACTTC. Translated: CASSESRQGGHEQYF.

This clone has just one count. The genes are TRBV27 and TRBJ1-1; TRBD1 is a possible D gene (5 bases). CDR1 and CDR2 (germline): MNHEY, SMNVEV (reference sequence). The CDR3 has 12 amino acids. The V and J ends lost 4 bases and 6 bases respectively, with 9 bases between them. The CDR3 DNA reads as TGTGCCAGCAGTTCAGGGAGTGCTGAAGCTTTCTTT. Translation gives CASSSGSAEAFF.

The V and J genes are TRBV27 and TRBJ2-7; no clear D. CDR3 length: 13 residues. CDR1 MNHEY and CDR2 SMNVEV come from the germline V gene (reference sequence). Between the trimmed V and J ends, which lost 6 bases and 6 bases, there was a span of 15 bases. CDR3 sequence: CASSPSPPGEQYF. The DNA for the CDR3 is TGTGCCAGCAGCCCCTCCCCTCCGGGCGAGCAGTACTTC.

V and J are TRBV28 and TRBJ1-4; 7 nucleotides align to TRBD1. This CDR3 comprises 15 residues. Germline CDR1 reads MDHEN; CDR2 reads SYDVKM. J was trimmed by 5 bases and V by 5 bases; bases with no gene match: 8. DNA of the CDR3: TGTGCCAGCAGTGCTCCCGGACAGGAAAATGAAAAACTGTTTTTT. This gives the protein CASSAPGQENEKLFF.

The chain uses TRBV7-9 and TRBJ2-3, with 7 bases identical to TRBD1. V was clipped by 5 bases and J by 1 base; unmatched bases: 15. The length of the CDR3 is 18 residues. Germline V lookup: CDR1 SEHNR, CDR2 FQNEAQ (reference sequence). The CDR3 loop reads CASSPPTSTGARTDTQYF. Here the CDR3 DNA reads TGTGCCAGCAGCCCACCAACATCCACAGGGGCCCGCACAGATACGCAGTATTTT.

The chain uses TRBV6-5 and TRBJ2-7; D is uncertain. The germline gives CDR1 MNHEY, CDR2 SVGAGI. V gave up 6 bases and J gave up 4 bases, with 7 bases separating them. This CDR3 has 11 residues. CDR3 nucleotide sequence: TGTGCCAGCAGCACGAAATACGAGCAGTACTTC. Residues: CASSTKYEQYF.

This sequence joins TRBV7-8 and TRBJ2-7; maybe TRBD1 (6 bases). Germline V gives CDR1 SGHVS, CDR2 FQNEAQ. The CDR3 runs to 13 residues. Trimming took off 5 bases at V and 4 bases at J, with 12 bases between the two ends. The CDR3: CASSVGTPYEQYF. CDR3 nucleotides: TGTGCCAGCAGCGTCGGGACACCATACGAGCAGTACTTC.

The rearrangement uses TRBV19 and TRBJ1-2, with TRBD1 matching over 7 bases. Losses at the gene ends were 5 bases for V and 4 bases for J; bases not matched to a gene: 10. The CDR3 has 15 amino acids. Germline V gene lookup returns CDR1 LNHDA and CDR2 SQIVND (reference sequence). CDR3 protein: CASSPTGAGTYGYTF. Written as DNA, the CDR3 is TGTGCCAGTAGTCCAACAGGGGCAGGCACCTATGGCTACACCTTC. The full variable domain, completed using reference TRBV19 and TRBJ1-2, is DGGITQSPKYLFRKEGQNVTLSCEQNLNHDAMYWYRQDPGQGLRLIYYSQIVNDFQKGDIAEGYSVSREKKESFPLTVTSAQKNPTAFYLCASSPTGAGTYGYTFGSGTRLTVV.

The chain carries TRBV4-1 and TRBJ2-5; a weak D match, TRBD2 (5 bases). The J call may be incorrect, as the DNA end agrees better with TRBJ2-7. Looked up from germline, CDR1 is MGHRA and CDR2 is YSYEKL. The CDR3 sequence is 15 residues long. The CDR3, as DNA: TGCGCCAGCAGGCAGCAACTAGTTGGTCCCTACGAGCAGTACTTC. It translates to CASRQQLVGPYEQYF.

This chain connects TRBV9 to TRBJ2-2; 7 nucleotides align to TRBD1. The CDR3 sequence is 16 residues long. V lost 2 bases and J lost 0; bases outside the gene matches: 4. Germline V lookup: CDR1 SGDLS, CDR2 YYNGEE. As DNA, the CDR3 is TGTGCCAGCAGCGTCGCAGGGGGTACGAACACCGGGGAGCTGTTTTTT. Translation: CASSVAGGTNTGELFF.

The chain uses TRBV18 and TRBJ2-7; 7 positions agree with TRBD1. From germline, CDR1 is KGHSH and CDR2 LQKENI. The V and J ends lost 3 bases and 5 bases, in that order; junction bases with no gene match: 13. The CDR3 is 16 amino acids. The DNA for the CDR3 is TGTGCCAGCTCACCCCCCGACAGGGTTGGGTGGGACGAGCAGTACTTC. It encodes CASSPPDRVGWDEQYF.

This clone has only one observation. Other DNA sequences from this sample encode an identical CDR3 as well. The V call is TRBV13, the J call TRBJ2-2, with TRBD2 as a possible D gene (6 bases). This CDR3 has 14 residues. V shed 4 bases and J shed 3 bases, with 9 bases lying between them. Per the germline V gene, CDR1 is PRHDT and CDR2 is FYEKMQ (reference sequence). The chain's CDR3 is CASSSGGDTGELFF. In DNA, the CDR3 is TGTGCCAGCAGCTCCGGGGGTGACACCGGGGAGCTGTTTTTT.

Only one count was recorded for this clone. This sequence joins TRBV5-1 and TRBJ2-1, with 14 bases that match TRBD2. The ends lost 4 bases at V and 4 bases at J; junction bases unmatched: 7. CDR1 is SGHRS and CDR2 is YFSETQ in the germline V gene. CDR3 length: 17 residues. This CDR3 is CASSPRLAGGRYNEQFF. The CDR3 coding sequence is TGCGCCAGCAGCCCCCGACTAGCGGGAGGGAGGTACAATGAGCAGTTCTTC.

This chain links TRBV7-8 with TRBJ1-1; possible D gene TRBD1, 6 bases. Per germline, CDR1 SGHVS and CDR2 FQNEAQ. The CDR3 consists of 17 residues. Trimming cost V 5 bases and J 3 bases, with 22 bases left between them. The CDR3: CASSVPPGADWDTEAFF. In DNA, the CDR3 is TGTGCCAGCAGCGTCCCACCGGGGGCAGATTGGGACACTGAAGCTTTCTTT. The complete variable domain, with remaining parts taken from reference TRBV7-8 and TRBJ1-1, reads GAGVSQSPRYKVAKRGQDVALRCDPISGHVSLFWYQQALGQGPEFLTYFQNEAQLDKSGLPSDRFFAERPEGSVSTLKIQRTQQEDSAVYLCASSVPPGADWDTEAFFGQGTRLTVV.

The V and J genes are TRBV19 and TRBJ2-7; D call uncertain. Germline V gene lookup returns CDR1 LNHDA and CDR2 SQIVND (reference sequence). Trimming shortened V by 1 base and J by 5 bases, and 12 bases separated the two germline ends. The CDR3 covers 14 residues. The CDR3 DNA reads TGTGCCAGTAGTATAGTGGGTGGTGGGCACGAGCAGTACTTC. It yields the protein CASSIVGGGHEQYF.